The 3 T cell receptor beta chains in this list originate from one sample, sequenced in a study of OX40 agonist ivuxolimab in advanced cancers. Sequencing used immunoSEQ multiplex PCR; TCRdb keeps in-frame clones, though not all of them. The profile shows 60,000 to 95,000 clones, around 90% of them singletons. Sequenced material: CD4+ or CD8+ T cells sorted from blood, taken in a trial of the OX40 agonist ivuxolimab. These TCRs come from an adult with an advanced solid tumor such as melanoma, head and neck, liver or kidney cancer.

The chain uses TRBV7-2 and TRBJ2-5; 13 positions agree with TRBD2. J gave up 5 bases and V 4 bases, and 7 bases lay outside the gene matches. Looked up from germline, CDR1 is SGHTA and CDR2 is FQGNSA. CDR3 length equals 16 residues. The CDR3 sequence: CASSSGLAGAGETQYF. CDR3 DNA sequence: TGTGCCAGCAGCTCTGGACTAGCGGGGGCGGGTGAGACCCAGTACTTC.

The V gene is TRBV18, the J gene TRBJ2-5; D possibly uses TRBD1 or TRBD2 (5 bases each). Trimming cost V 3 bases and J 7 bases, with 15 bases left between them. Per germline, CDR1 KGHSH and CDR2 LQKENI. This CDR3 spans 14 amino acids. The CDR3 DNA reads as TGTGCCAGCTCACCGTCGGGAACTGGGGGGACCCAGTACTTC. Translated, it gives CASSPSGTGGTQYF. Full variable domain (outside the CDR3, taken from reference TRBV18 and TRBJ2-5): NAGVMQNPRHLVRRRGQEARLRCSPMKGHSHVYWYRQLPEEGLKFMVYLQKENIIDESGMPKERFSAEFPKEGPSILRIQQVVRGDSAAYFCASSPSGTGGTQYFGPGTRLLVL.

The CDR3 loop reads CAWSVWTGGSGYTF. DNA of the CDR3: TGTGCCTGGAGTGTTTGGACAGGGGGCAGTGGCTACACCTTC. This chain connects TRBV30 to TRBJ1-2, with 11 bases matching TRBD1. There are 14 residues in the CDR3. V shed 0 bases, J shed 7 bases, and the junction held 4 bases outside the gene matches. Germline V CDR1 and CDR2: GTSNPN, SVGIG (reference sequence).